This TCR beta chain was captured in a study of molecular identifiers for immune sequencing clone quantification. Naive CD8 T cells, phenotype CD8+CD4-CCR7+CD45RA+, were sorted. V was clipped by 6 bases and J by 1 base, with 12 bases between them. The CDR3 has 14 amino acids. Germline V lookup: CDR1 SEHNR, CDR2 FQNEAQ (reference sequence). Study outcomes and limitations: Same-barcode identical TCR molecules could make highly expanded clones look smaller than they are.

This clonotype was detected ten times or more. Its cognate antigen is unknown. TCRdb independently ran MiXCR on the PCR reads; one entry per CDR3 protein. In the table there are 15,000 to 20,000 distinct CDR3 sequences, 20% to 25% of which are singletons. The rearrangement uses TRBV7-9 and TRBJ1-1; unclear D gene. The sequencing sample was made of naive CD8+ T cells from blood, with Jurkat cell RNA spiked in. Subset: FACS-sorted CD8+CD4-CCR7+CD45RA+ naive T cells. This receptor was obtained from a human donor in good health. Some libraries in this study had Jurkat cell RNA spiked in. Here the CDR3 DNA reads TGTGCCAGCAGTAATACCCGGGCGAACACTGAAGCTTTCTTT. Amino acid sequence: CASSNTRANTEAFF.